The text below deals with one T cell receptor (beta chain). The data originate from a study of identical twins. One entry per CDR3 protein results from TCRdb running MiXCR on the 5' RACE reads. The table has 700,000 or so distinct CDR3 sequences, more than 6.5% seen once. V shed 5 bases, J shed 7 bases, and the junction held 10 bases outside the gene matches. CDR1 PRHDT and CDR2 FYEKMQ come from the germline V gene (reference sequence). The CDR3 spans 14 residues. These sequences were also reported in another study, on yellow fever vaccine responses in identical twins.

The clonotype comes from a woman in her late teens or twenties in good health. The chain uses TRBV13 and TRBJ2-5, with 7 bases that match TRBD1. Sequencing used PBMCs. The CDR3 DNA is TGTGCCAGCAGCCCCCGGGACAGTTCGAGGACCCAGTACTTC. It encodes CASSPRDSSRTQYF.